This T cell receptor beta chain was identified in a study of cytomegalovirus exposure and HLA in healthy donors. Overall study context: The roughly 120 validation repertoires, a later analysis reported, used the same platform as the approximately 630 first-cohort repertoires. Study outcomes and limitations: Under in vitro conditions, a few CMV-associated chains were confirmed as specific for CMV antigens. The study flagged around 150 TCR beta chains as cytomegalovirus-associated.

About this clone: Antigen unknown.

Generated by immunoSEQ multiplex PCR, the TCRdb table keeps only in-frame clones and is missing some. Of around 230,000 clones listed, approximately 84% are singletons. The sample consisted of PBMCs. The receptor's source is a woman in her 30s in good health and CMV-seropositive.

DNA of the CDR3: TGTGCCAGCAGCCCCGGGAATGAGCAGTTCTTC. This codes for CASSPGNEQFF. This chain uses TRBV11-2 with TRBJ2-1, with D uncertain. Germline CDR1 SGHAT, CDR2 FQNNGV. The CDR3 length is 11 residues. Trimming pared 5 bases from V and 7 bases from J, leaving 6 bases between.